This TCR beta chain was captured by sequencing in a study of blood T cell dynamics during melanoma immunotherapy. For every cfDNA sample, 30 to 40 ng was loaded. Generated by immunoSEQ multiplex PCR, the TCRdb table keeps only in-frame clones and is missing some. In total, the table holds some 45 clones. A remark on this clone: Its antigen is not known.

Findings and limits, study-wide: Clones driving repertoire changes may be melanoma-specific or general immune activation.

The CDR3 runs 16 residues. V lost 5 bases to trimming and J lost 4 bases, with 20 bases between them. Time point given: pre-treatment baseline. One draw preceded checkpoint blockade; another followed its first cycle at week 3. The genes are TRBV23-1 and TRBJ1-2; D gene ambiguous. TRBV23-1 is annotated as an ORF whose role is uncertain. Here the sequenced sample was cell-free DNA from blood, taken from a patient treated with checkpoint blockade. This TCR came from a human donor with melanoma. Some clones in this sample may be carry-over from other donors' samples. CDR3 DNA sequence: TGCGCCAGCAGTAGCCACTTACGCAGAAAGACCTATGGCTACACCTTC. It specifies CASSSHLRRKTYGYTF.